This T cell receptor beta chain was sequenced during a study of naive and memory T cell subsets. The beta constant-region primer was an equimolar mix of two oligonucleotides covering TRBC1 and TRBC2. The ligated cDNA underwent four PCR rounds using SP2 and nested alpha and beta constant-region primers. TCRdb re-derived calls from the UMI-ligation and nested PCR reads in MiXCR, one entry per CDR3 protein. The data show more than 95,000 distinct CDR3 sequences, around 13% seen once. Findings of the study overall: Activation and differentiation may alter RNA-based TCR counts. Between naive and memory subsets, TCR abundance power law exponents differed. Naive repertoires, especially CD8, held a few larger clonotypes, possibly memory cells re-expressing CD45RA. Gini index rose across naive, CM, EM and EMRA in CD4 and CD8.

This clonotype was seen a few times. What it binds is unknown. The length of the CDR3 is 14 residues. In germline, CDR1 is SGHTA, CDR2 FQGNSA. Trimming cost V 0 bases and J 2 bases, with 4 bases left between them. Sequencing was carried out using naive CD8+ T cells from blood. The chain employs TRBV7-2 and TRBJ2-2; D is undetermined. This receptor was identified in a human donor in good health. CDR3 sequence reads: CASSLAGNTGELFF. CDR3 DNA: TGTGCCAGCAGCTTAGCAGGAAACACCGGGGAGCTGTTTTTT.